This T cell receptor (beta chain) was documented in a study of shared clonotypes between healthy human individuals. For this clone: Its antigen is unidentified.

Each subset's genomic DNA was split evenly across several immunoSEQ plates. Here immunoSEQ multiplex PCR was the method, and the copy in TCRdb shows in-frame clones only, minus some. The sample lists about 2 million clones, roughly 95% seen once, with roughly 1% in the top ten. Notes on the study in general: Sorted-subset samples were not fully sequenced, rarefaction indicated. Tissues were not sampled, only blood, and their repertoires likely differ.

Germline values: CDR1 MNHNS, CDR2 SASEGT. Deletions cut 2 bases from V and 2 bases from J, with 16 bases between. The CDR3 has 16 residues. Naive CD8 populations comprised CD45RO-negative cells positively selected for CCR7, excluding terminally differentiated effector memory CD45RA+ cells. V usage is TRBV6-1 and J usage is TRBJ2-7; unclear D gene. Sequencing was done on a sample of naive CD8+ T cells sorted from blood. The origin of this receptor is a man between 18 and 29 years old in good health. In nucleotides, the CDR3 is TGTGCCAGCAGTGAAAATTTATTTGACATTGCCTACGAGCAGTACTTC. Protein: CASSENLFDIAYEQYF.